A single sample gave rise to the 18 T cell receptor beta chains below, sequenced in a study of post-analysis software for immune sequencing data. Carried by the TCR beta cDNA libraries were unique molecular identifiers. TCRdb re-derived calls from the PCR reads in MiXCR, one entry per CDR3 protein. The data contain 750,000 to 950,000 distinct CDR3 sequences, under 70% of them singletons. General study findings and limits: TRBV segments more frequent in patients than in controls numbered roughly five and included TRBV5-6, TRBV5-1 and TRBV20-1.

Their antigens remain unidentified. The sample taken for sequencing was blood. These receptors originate from a girl aged 10 to 17 with multiple sclerosis.

The rearrangement links TRBV20-1 to TRBJ1-4, with 7 bases lining up with TRBD1. Germline V lookup: CDR1 DFQATT, CDR2 SNEGSKA (reference sequence). V shed 4 bases and J 8 bases; nucleotides not matched to a gene: 13. The CDR3 runs 15 residues. CDR3 residues: CSATPADREGEKLFF. The CDR3 DNA reads as TGCAGTGCTACCCCAGCTGACAGGGAGGGAGAAAAACTGTTTTTT.

The gene calls are TRBV3-1 and TRBJ2-5, with D unclear. V was clipped by 6 bases and J by 2 bases, with 13 bases between them. The CDR3 sequence is 14 residues long. The germline V gene has CDR1 LGHDT and CDR2 YNNKEL (reference sequence). CDR3 sequence (DNA): TGTGCCAGCAGTTATGAAAGACGGCAAGAGACCCAGTACTTC. Translated: CASSYERRQETQYF.

This clonotype was counted a few times. As DNA, the CDR3 is TGTGCCAGCAGCGCTCCCAATAGTGCTAGCGGGAGGGGTAGCTCCTACGAGCAGTACTTC. It encodes CASSAPNSASGRGSSYEQYF. The chain carries TRBV7-9 and TRBJ2-7, with 12 bases that match TRBD2. V gave up 5 bases and J gave up 0 bases; unmatched junction bases: 17. CDR1 and CDR2 from the germline V gene are SEHNR and FQNEAQ (reference sequence). The CDR3 has 20 residues.

There are a few counts of this clonotype. V and J are TRBV6-1 and TRBJ2-5, with TRBD2 matching over 7 bases. The trim removed 4 bases at V and 1 base at J, leaving 6 bases unmatched. The germline gives CDR1 MNHNS, CDR2 SASEGT. The CDR3 length is 15 residues. Here the CDR3 DNA reads TGTGCCAGCAGTGGAGCGGGAAGGGGCCAAGAGACCCAGTACTTC. Translated, it gives CASSGAGRGQETQYF.

The V gene is TRBV6-2 or TRBV6-3, the J gene TRBJ2-5, with TRBD1 identical over 9 bases. The J call may not be correct, given that the DNA end is closer to TRBJ2-7. This CDR3 is 13 amino acids long. The germline V gene encodes CDR1 MNHEY and CDR2 SVGEGT. The CDR3 DNA reads as TGTGCCAGCACCTTACAGGGGGCCCACGAGCAGTACTTC. This translates into CASTLQGAHEQYF.

V usage is TRBV6-1 and J usage is TRBJ2-2, with 9 positions matching TRBD2. The germline V gene has CDR1 MNHNS and CDR2 SASEGT. With 6 bases clipped from V and 7 bases from J, the junction kept 9 bases outside the gene matches. The CDR3 has 15 amino acids. For the CDR3, the DNA is TGTGCCAGCAGCGGACTAGCGAGAGTACACGGGGAGCTGTTTTTT. Amino acids: CASSGLARVHGELFF.

This chain joins TRBV6-5 and TRBJ2-1; D not certain. CDR1 is MNHEY and CDR2 is SVGAGI in the germline V gene. The CDR3 spans 17 residues. Trimming took off 0 bases at V and 0 bases at J, with 12 bases between the two ends. The CDR3 bases are TGTGCCAGCAGTTACTCGGAGTGGTCCGTCTCCTACAATGAGCAGTTCTTC. Its protein product is CASSYSEWSVSYNEQFF.

This rearrangement joins TRBV7-2 to TRBJ2-7, with a weak D call TRBD1 (7 bases). The CDR3 spans 17 residues. Trimming stripped 1 base from V and 6 bases from J, with 22 bases between. Germline CDR1 SGHTA, CDR2 FQGNSA. The DNA for the CDR3 is TGTGCCAGCAGCTTAGGTCCGGGAGTCGGGACAGCGGTCGAGCAGTACTTC. It encodes CASSLGPGVGTAVEQYF.

This clonotype occurred once. The V and J genes are TRBV7-9 and TRBJ2-3; 8 nucleotides agree with TRBD1. The CDR3 is made up of 14 amino acids. Germline CDR1 reads SEHNR; CDR2 reads FQNEAQ (reference sequence). Unmatched junction bases numbered 2, after V lost 4 bases and J lost 2 bases. The CDR3 spells CASSWDRNTDTQYF. The CDR3 nucleotides read TGTGCCAGCAGCTGGGACAGGAACACAGATACGCAGTATTTT.

V usage is TRBV7-9 and J usage is TRBJ2-7, with 7 positions matching TRBD1. Trimming took 0 bases from V and 2 from J; bases not matched to a gene: 7. The CDR3 extends over 16 amino acids. Germline V CDR1 and CDR2: SEHNR, FQNEAQ (reference sequence). CDR3 coding DNA: TGTGCCAGCAGCTTAGCCTCCGGGACAGCCACCTACGAGCAGTACTTC. Its translation is CASSLASGTATYEQYF.

Only a few counts were recorded for this clonotype. CDR3 sequence reads: CASSFGLAGGKYEQYF. The CDR3, as DNA: TGTGCCAGCAGCTTCGGACTAGCGGGAGGGAAGTACGAGCAGTACTTC. J is TRBJ2-5 and V is TRBV5-5; 15 nucleotides match TRBD2. The J call could be wrong; TRBJ2-7 is a better fit for the DNA end. Germline CDR1 SGHKS, CDR2 YYEKEE (reference sequence). This CDR3 has 16 residues.

The rearrangement uses TRBV9 and TRBJ1-1; no firm D call. Germline CDR1 reads SGDLS; CDR2 reads YYNGEE. Trimming stripped 0 bases from V and 3 bases from J, with 9 bases between. This CDR3 comprises 14 residues. The CDR3 region is CASSVDGRDTEAFF. The CDR3 bases are TGTGCCAGCAGCGTAGACGGGAGGGACACTGAAGCTTTCTTT.

The table lists this clonotype with a few counts. The chain uses TRBV5-1 and TRBJ2-5, with D hard to call. The CDR3 extends over 14 amino acids. The V and J ends lost 0 bases and 2 bases respectively, with 8 bases between them. CDR1 and CDR2 (germline): SGHRS, YFSETQ. The CDR3 DNA is TGCGCCAGCAGCTTGGGACATCGACAAGAGACCCAGTACTTC. Translated: CASSLGHRQETQYF.

In its sample, this clonotype was seen a few times. The V and J genes are TRBV5-1 and TRBJ1-4; no reliable D call. Germline lookup yields CDR1 SGHRS and CDR2 YFSETQ. Between the trimmed V and J ends, which lost 5 bases and 1 base, there was a span of 9 bases. This CDR3 region has 14 residues. The CDR3 DNA reads TGCGCCAGCAGTGATGGGGAAACTAATGAAAAACTGTTTTTT. Its protein is CASSDGETNEKLFF.

This clonotype was seen a few times. For the CDR3, the DNA is TGCAGCGTTGGGACAGGGACCCGATCTTTTGGTGGCTACACCTTC. Its protein product is CSVGTGTRSFGGYTF. The chain carries TRBV29-1 and TRBJ1-2, with 8 bases matching TRBD1. The germline V gene encodes CDR1 SQVTM and CDR2 ANQGSEA. This CDR3 has 15 residues. After removal of 4 bases from V and 7 bases from J, the junction contained 14 bases not matched to a gene.

This clonotype was observed a few times. The chain carries TRBV6-6 and TRBJ1-2; the D is unclear. Trimming took 2 bases from V and 0 from J, leaving 7 bases between them. CDR3 length equals 14 residues. Germline CDR1 is MNHNY and CDR2 is SVGAGI (reference sequence). The CDR3 coding sequence is TGTGCCAGCAGTTACGGGTTCACTAACTATGGCTACACCTTC. It is translated as CASSYGFTNYGYTF.

The count of this clonotype is one. The rearrangement joins TRBV19 to TRBJ2-3, with D possibly matching TRBD2 (5 bases). The V and J ends lost 7 bases and 0 bases respectively, with 11 bases between them. Germline-derived CDR1 and CDR2 are LNHDA and SQIVND (reference sequence). The CDR3 length is 14 residues. CDR3 bases: TGTGCCAGTACCCGGGGTTCTAGCACAGATACGCAGTATTTT. It yields the protein CASTRGSSTDTQYF.

The chain joins TRBV20-1 to TRBJ2-1; 15 positions match TRBD2. This CDR3 is 18 amino acids long. V was clipped by 1 base and J by 5 bases; unmatched bases: 9. CDR1 and CDR2 (germline): DFQATT, SNEGSKA (reference sequence). This chain's CDR3 is CSARALRGTSGRHNEQFF. DNA for the CDR3: TGCAGTGCTAGAGCCCTCAGGGGGACTAGCGGGAGGCACAATGAGCAGTTCTTC.